The entry that follows covers one TCR beta chain sequence. These data come from a study of cytomegalovirus exposure and HLA in healthy donors. Sequencing was performed with immunoSEQ multiplex PCR; in TCRdb, only in-frame clones are kept and a portion is missing. In the table there are 75,000 to 90,000 clones, 95% of which are singletons. The CDR3 has 13 amino acids. Germline V gene data show CDR1 as LNHDA and CDR2 as SQIVND (reference sequence). V lost 6 bases and J 3 bases, leaving 12 bases between the germline ends. The gene calls are TRBV19 and TRBJ2-7; possibly TRBD1 for D (6 bases). The origin of this receptor is a woman between 18 and 30 years old in good health and CMV-seronegative. The sample taken for sequencing was PBMCs. CDR3 in amino acids: CASRGQGNYEQYF. The CDR3 bases are TGTGCCAGTAGAGGTCAGGGGAACTACGAGCAGTACTTC.